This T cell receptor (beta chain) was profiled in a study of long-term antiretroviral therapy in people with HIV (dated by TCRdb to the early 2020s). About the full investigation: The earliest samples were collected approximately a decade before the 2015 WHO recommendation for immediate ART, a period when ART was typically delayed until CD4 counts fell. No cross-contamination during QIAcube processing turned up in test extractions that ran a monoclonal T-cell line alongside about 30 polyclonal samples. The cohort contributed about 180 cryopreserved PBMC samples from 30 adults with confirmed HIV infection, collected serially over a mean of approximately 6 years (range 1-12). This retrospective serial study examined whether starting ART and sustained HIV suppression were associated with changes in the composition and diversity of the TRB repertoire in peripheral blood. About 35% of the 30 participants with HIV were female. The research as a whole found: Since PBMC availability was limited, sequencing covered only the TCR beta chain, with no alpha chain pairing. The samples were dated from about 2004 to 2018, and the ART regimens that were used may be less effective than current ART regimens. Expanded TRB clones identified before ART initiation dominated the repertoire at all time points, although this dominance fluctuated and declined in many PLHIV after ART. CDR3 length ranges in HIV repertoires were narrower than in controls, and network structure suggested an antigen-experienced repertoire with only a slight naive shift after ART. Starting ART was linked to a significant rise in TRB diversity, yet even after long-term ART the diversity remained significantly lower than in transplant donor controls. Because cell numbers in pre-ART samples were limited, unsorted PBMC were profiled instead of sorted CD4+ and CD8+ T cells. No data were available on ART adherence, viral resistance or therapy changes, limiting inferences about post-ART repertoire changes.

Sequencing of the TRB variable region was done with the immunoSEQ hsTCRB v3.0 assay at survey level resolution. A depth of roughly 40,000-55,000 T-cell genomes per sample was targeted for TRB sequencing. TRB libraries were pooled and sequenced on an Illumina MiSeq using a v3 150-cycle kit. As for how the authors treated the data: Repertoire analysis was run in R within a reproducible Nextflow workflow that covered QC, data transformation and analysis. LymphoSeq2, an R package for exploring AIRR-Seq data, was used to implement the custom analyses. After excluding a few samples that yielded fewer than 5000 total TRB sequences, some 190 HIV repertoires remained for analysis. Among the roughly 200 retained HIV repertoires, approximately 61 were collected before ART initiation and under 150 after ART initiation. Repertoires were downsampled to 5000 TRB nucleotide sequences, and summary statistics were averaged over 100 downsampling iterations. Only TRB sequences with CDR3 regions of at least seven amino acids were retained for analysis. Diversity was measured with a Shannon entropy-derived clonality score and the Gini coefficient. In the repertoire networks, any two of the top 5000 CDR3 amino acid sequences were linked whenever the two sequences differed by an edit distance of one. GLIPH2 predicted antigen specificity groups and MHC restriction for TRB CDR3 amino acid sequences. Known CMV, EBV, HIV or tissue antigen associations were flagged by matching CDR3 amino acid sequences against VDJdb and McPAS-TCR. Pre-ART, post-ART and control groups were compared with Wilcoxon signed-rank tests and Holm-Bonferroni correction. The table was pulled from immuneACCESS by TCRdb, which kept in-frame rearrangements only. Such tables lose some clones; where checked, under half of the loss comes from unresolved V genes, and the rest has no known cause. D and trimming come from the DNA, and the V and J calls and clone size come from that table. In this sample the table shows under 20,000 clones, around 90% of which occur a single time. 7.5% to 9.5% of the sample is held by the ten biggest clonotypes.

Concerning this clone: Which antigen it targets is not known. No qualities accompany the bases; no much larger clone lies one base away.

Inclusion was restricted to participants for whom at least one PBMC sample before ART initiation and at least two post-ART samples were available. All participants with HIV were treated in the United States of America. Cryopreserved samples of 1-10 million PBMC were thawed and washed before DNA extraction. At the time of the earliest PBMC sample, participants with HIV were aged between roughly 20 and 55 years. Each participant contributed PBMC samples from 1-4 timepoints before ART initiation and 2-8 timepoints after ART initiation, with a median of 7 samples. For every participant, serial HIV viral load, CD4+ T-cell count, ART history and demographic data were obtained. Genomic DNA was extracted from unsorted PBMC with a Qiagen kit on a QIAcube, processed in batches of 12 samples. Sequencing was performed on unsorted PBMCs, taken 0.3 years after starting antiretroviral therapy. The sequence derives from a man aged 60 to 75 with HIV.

The CDR3 amino acid sequence is: CASSLARGTGELFF. The DNA sequence reads TGTGCCAGCAGCTTAGCGCGCGGCACCGGGGAGCTGTTTTTT. The sequence joins TRBV11-2 to TRBJ2-2, with the D gene too uncertain to name. In the germline V gene, CDR1 corresponds to SGHAT and CDR2 to FQNNGV. Taken from cysteine to phenylalanine, the CDR3 has 14 residues. The read is trimmed to its CDR3 DNA, 42 bases read in frame from base 1. Trimming takes 1 base from V and 4 bases from J, and the germline ends sit 7 bases apart.